This T cell receptor (beta chain) was sequenced in a study of T cell repertoires in cytomegalovirus infection. TCRdb recomputed calls from the reads with MiXCR, one row per CDR3 protein. The sample yields roughly 180,000 distinct CDR3 sequences, about 20% seen once. The germline CDR1 and CDR2 sequences are MGHRA and YSYEKL. The CDR3 is made up of 15 amino acids. Trimming at V came to 3 bases and at J to 9 bases, leaving 8 bases not matched to a gene. A remark on this clonotype: Its specificity is not known.

This chain links TRBV4-1 with TRBJ1-6, with 7 bases identical to TRBD1. Sample: CD8+ T cells from cultured PBMCs, taken from culture after CMV antigen stimulation. The TCR was taken from a human donor in good health (CMV status not recorded). Some clones in this sample may be carry-over from other donors' samples. CDR3 amino acids: CASSQVGEGASPLHF. DNA of the CDR3: TGCGCCAGCAGCCAGGTGGGGGAGGGGGCTTCACCCCTCCACTTT.